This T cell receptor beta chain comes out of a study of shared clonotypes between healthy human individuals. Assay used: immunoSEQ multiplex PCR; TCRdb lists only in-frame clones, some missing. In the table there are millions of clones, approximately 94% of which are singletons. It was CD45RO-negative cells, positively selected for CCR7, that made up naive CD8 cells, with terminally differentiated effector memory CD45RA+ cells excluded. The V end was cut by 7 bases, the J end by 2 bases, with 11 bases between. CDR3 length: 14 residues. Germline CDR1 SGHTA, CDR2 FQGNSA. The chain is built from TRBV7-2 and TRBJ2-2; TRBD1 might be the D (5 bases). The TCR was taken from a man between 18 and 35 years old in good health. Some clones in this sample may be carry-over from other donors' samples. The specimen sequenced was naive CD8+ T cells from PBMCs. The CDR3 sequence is CASNTRVNTGELFF. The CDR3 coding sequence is TGTGCCAGCAACACCAGGGTAAACACCGGGGAGCTGTTTTTT. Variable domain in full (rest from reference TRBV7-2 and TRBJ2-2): GAGVSQSPSNKVTEKGKDVELRCDPISGHTALYWYRQSLGQGLEFLIYFQGNSAPDKSGLPSDRFSAERTGGSVSTLTIQRTQQEDSAVYLCASNTRVNTGELFFGEGSRLTVL.